Below, 23 T cell receptor beta chains from the same sample are listed, as sequenced in a study of cytomegalovirus exposure and HLA in healthy donors. Primers for the PCR totalled 60 Vbeta and 13 Jbeta. This table comes from immunoSEQ multiplex PCR, and its TCRdb copy is limited to in-frame clones, with some not included. The sample holds 95,000 to 150,000 clones; about four fifths are singletons and the top ten take 3.6%. The sample comprised PBMCs. These receptors came from a woman in her thirties or forties in good health and CMV-seropositive.

The CDR3 region has the DNA TGTGCCAGTAGTACCCCGTCGGGAGGGGACAGACAGCCCCAGCATTTT. It is translated as CASSTPSGGDRQPQHF. V gene TRBV19 combines with J gene TRBJ1-5, with 7 bases that match TRBD1. The ends lost 4 bases at V and 7 bases at J; junction bases unmatched: 13. This CDR3 is built from 16 residues. Germline assignment: CDR1 LNHDA and CDR2 SQIVND (reference sequence). Filled out from reference TRBV19 and TRBJ1-5, the complete variable domain reads DGGITQSPKYLFRKEGQNVTLSCEQNLNHDAMYWYRQDPGQGLRLIYYSQIVNDFQKGDIAEGYSVSREKKESFPLTVTSAQKNPTAFYLCASSTPSGGDRQPQHFGDGTRLSIL.

V usage is TRBV6-5 and J usage is TRBJ1-3; the D gene is possibly TRBD1 (6 bases). V was pared by 6 bases and J by 2 bases, with 8 bases between. The V gene's germline CDR1 is MNHEY and CDR2 SVGAGI. The CDR3 consists of 13 residues. The DNA for the CDR3 is TGTGCCAGCAGAACAGGGACTGGAAACACCATATATTTT. Protein product: CASRTGTGNTIYF.

CDR3 sequence reads: CASSESRLAVYEQYF. DNA for the CDR3: TGCGCCAGCAGTGAGTCCCGTCTAGCGGTCTACGAGCAGTACTTC. This chain links TRBV10-2 with TRBJ2-7; TRBD2 matches at 7 bases. The CDR3 sequence is 15 residues long. Germline assignment: CDR1 WSHSY and CDR2 SAAADI. V trimming: 0 bases; J trimming: 3 bases; junction bases outside the gene matches: 5.

The chain employs TRBV5-5 and TRBJ1-2; 10 nucleotides line up with TRBD1. In germline, CDR1 is SGHKS, CDR2 YYEKEE (reference sequence). The J segment lost 5 bases and the V segment lost 4 bases, leaving 8 bases of the junction unmatched. The CDR3 extends over 15 amino acids. For the CDR3, the DNA is TGTGCCAGCAGCGGATCGACAGGGGGCTGGTATGGCTACACCTTC. Translating it yields CASSGSTGGWYGYTF.

V is TRBV6-5 and J is TRBJ1-3; 7 bases agree with TRBD1. There are 16 residues in the CDR3. V shed 2 bases, J shed 2 bases, and the junction held 6 bases outside the gene matches. Germline V gene data show CDR1 as MNHEY and CDR2 as SVGAGI. The CDR3 region is CASSYAVGTAGNTIYF. CDR3 DNA: TGTGCCAGCAGTTACGCAGTGGGGACAGCTGGAAACACCATATATTTT.

V usage is TRBV2 and J usage is TRBJ2-1, with D unclear. V was cut by 5 bases and J by 10 bases, with 18 bases left in between. CDR3 size: 14 residues. The germline V gene encodes CDR1 SNHLY and CDR2 FYNNEI. In nucleotides, the CDR3 is TGTGCCAGCAGTCCCGGGTCCTTCCGAGAGGAGCAGTTCTTC. The encoded protein is CASSPGSFREEQFF.

The V and J genes are TRBV11-3 and TRBJ2-7; a possible D gene is TRBD2 (5 bases). V lost 5 bases and J lost 3, with 8 bases in between. This CDR3 comprises 12 residues. Germline V gene sequence: CDR1 SGHNT, CDR2 YENEEA. The CDR3: CASSRTRYEQYF. CDR3 bases: TGTGCCAGCAGCCGGACTCGCTACGAGCAGTACTTC.

The chain has TRBV5-1 and TRBJ2-7, with TRBD1 as a possible D gene (6 bases). This CDR3 contains 14 residues. Deletions cut 1 base from V and 5 bases from J, with 13 bases between. Germline V gives CDR1 SGHRS, CDR2 YFSETQ. DNA for the CDR3: TGCGCCAGCAGCTTGTTTAGGCAGGGGCACGAGCAGTACTTC. Translation gives CASSLFRQGHEQYF.

To note about this clone: The same CDR3 also results from other DNA sequences found in this sample. The chain uses TRBV15 and TRBJ2-5; D is ambiguous. Germline V gene data show CDR1 as LNHNV and CDR2 as YYDKDF (reference sequence). The CDR3 is 14 amino acids. V was pared by 1 base and J by 0 bases, with 6 bases between. CDR3 sequence: CATSRVSDQETQYF. The DNA for the CDR3 is TGTGCCACCAGCAGAGTGTCAGACCAAGAGACCCAGTACTTC.

This chain connects TRBV2 to TRBJ2-7; a possible D gene is TRBD1 (5 bases). The germline V and J ends were trimmed by 1 base and 5 bases, with 12 bases remaining between them. Germline CDR1 and CDR2: SNHLY and FYNNEI. There are 14 residues in the CDR3. As DNA, the CDR3 is TGTGCCAGCAGTGAAGGTCAGGGTAGGAACGAGCAGTACTTC. Translated: CASSEGQGRNEQYF.

The chain carries TRBV6-4 and TRBJ2-6; 7 bases match TRBD1. Losses at the gene ends were 3 bases for V and 2 bases for J; bases not matched to a gene: 4. Germline V gives CDR1 MRHNA, CDR2 SNTAGT. CDR3 length: 16 residues. As DNA, the CDR3 is TGTGCCAGCAGTGAGGGACAGCTGACTGGGGCCAACGTCCTGACTTTC. This sequence encodes CASSEGQLTGANVLTF.

The V call is TRBV27, the J call TRBJ1-2; D is perhaps TRBD1 (6 bases). The CDR3 extends over 13 amino acids. The germline V gene encodes CDR1 MNHEY and CDR2 SMNVEV (reference sequence). With 3 bases removed from V and 4 bases from J, the gap between germline ends came to 9 bases. The CDR3 DNA sequence: TGTGCCAGCAGTTTCCGGGACACCTATGGCTACACCTTC. This encodes CASSFRDTYGYTF.

V and J are TRBV6-4 and TRBJ2-3; the match to TRBD2 covers 9 bases. Germline assignment: CDR1 MRHNA and CDR2 SNTAGT. J gave up 3 bases and V 3 bases, and 7 bases lay outside the gene matches. The CDR3 extends over 16 amino acids. The CDR3, as DNA: TGTGCCAGCAGTGAGAGTAGCGGGAGAGGAACAGATACGCAGTATTTT. Its translation: CASSESSGRGTDTQYF.

The chain has TRBV19 and TRBJ2-1, with TRBD2 matching 15 bases. Germline values: CDR1 LNHDA, CDR2 SQIVND (reference sequence). CDR3 size: 18 residues. V shed 4 bases, J shed 5 bases, and the junction held 9 bases outside the gene matches. The CDR3 sequence: CASSTGLAGGPFDNEQFF. CDR3 sequence (DNA): TGTGCCAGTAGTACCGGACTAGCGGGAGGGCCCTTTGACAATGAGCAGTTCTTC.

The chain joins TRBV7-9 to TRBJ2-7; no firm D call. CDR1 and CDR2 (germline): SEHNR, FQNEAQ (reference sequence). The CDR3 totals 15 residues. V lost 5 bases and J lost 2, with 16 bases in between. The CDR3 sequence is CASSGPLQPTYEQYF. The CDR3 DNA reads TGTGCCAGCAGCGGGCCACTGCAACCAACCTACGAGCAGTACTTC. Complete variable domain (other parts from reference TRBV7-9 and TRBJ2-7): DTGVSQNPRHKITKRGQNVTFRCDPISEHNRLYWYRQTLGQGPEFLTYFQNEAQLEKSRLLSDRFSAERPKGSFSTLEIQRTEQGDSAMYLCASSGPLQPTYEQYFGPGTRLTVT.

This clone occurred a few times. CDR3 sequence: CASSRSGGDYEQYF. For the CDR3, the DNA is TGCGCCAGCAGCCGTAGCGGGGGAGACTACGAGCAGTACTTC. The gene calls are TRBV4-1 and TRBJ2-7, with TRBD2 identical over 9 bases. With 4 bases clipped from V and 3 bases from J, the junction kept 4 bases outside the gene matches. In germline, CDR1 is MGHRA, CDR2 YSYEKL. This CDR3 region has 14 residues.

The chain combines TRBV2 with TRBJ2-1, with a tentative D call TRBD2 (6 bases). This CDR3 is 15 amino acids long. The ends were cut back, 3 bases at V and 2 bases at J, with 11 bases in the middle. Germline CDR1 is SNHLY and CDR2 is FYNNEI. This chain's CDR3 is CASSDGGITYNEQFF. CDR3 sequence (DNA): TGTGCCAGCAGTGACGGCGGGATCACCTACAATGAGCAGTTCTTC. The complete variable domain, with remaining parts taken from reference TRBV2 and TRBJ2-1, reads EPEVTQTPSHQVTQMGQEVILRCVPISNHLYFYWYRQILGQKVEFLVSFYNNEISEKSEIFDDQFSVERPDGSNFTLKIRSTKLEDSAMYFCASSDGGITYNEQFFGPGTRLTVL.

The rearrangement joins TRBV23-1 to TRBJ2-7, with 11 bases matching TRBD1. TRBV23-1 is marked as an open reading frame, function uncertain. With 2 bases clipped from V and 5 bases from J, the junction kept 8 bases outside the gene matches. The CDR3 consists of 16 residues. CDR3 protein: CASSQPPGQGVHEQYF. The DNA for the CDR3 is TGCGCCAGCAGTCAACCACCGGGACAGGGGGTCCACGAGCAGTACTTC.

V gene TRBV30 combines with J gene TRBJ2-1; 11 bases fit TRBD2. CDR3 size: 15 residues. The V and J ends lost 2 bases and 5 bases, in that order; junction bases with no gene match: 5. Germline loops: CDR1 GTSNPN, CDR2 SVGIG (reference sequence). CDR3 in amino acids: CAWSIAGGFHNEQFF. The CDR3 DNA is TGTGCCTGGAGTATAGCGGGAGGGTTCCACAATGAGCAGTTCTTC.

The chain carries TRBV6-1 and TRBJ1-6, with 9 nucleotides matching TRBD1. The J segment lost 7 bases and the V segment lost 6 bases, leaving 7 bases of the junction unmatched. The length of the CDR3 is 15 residues. Germline CDR1 is MNHNS and CDR2 is SASEGT. CDR3 amino acids: CASRRGQGNNSPLHF. In DNA form, the CDR3 reads TGTGCCAGCAGACGGGGACAGGGAAACAATTCACCCCTCCACTTT.

The CDR3 reads CASSLLAGDSQETQYF. The CDR3 DNA reads TGTGCCAGTAGTCTACTAGCGGGAGATTCCCAAGAGACCCAGTACTTC. The chain has TRBV19 and TRBJ2-5, with 11 bases matching TRBD2. Germline CDR1 and CDR2: LNHDA and SQIVND (reference sequence). V lost 5 bases to trimming and J lost 1 base; unmatched junction nucleotides: 6. The CDR3 extends over 16 amino acids.

This rearrangement joins TRBV4-2 to TRBJ2-5; maybe TRBD1 (6 bases). There are 16 residues in the CDR3. Between the trimmed V and J ends, which lost 2 bases and 0 bases, there was a span of 13 bases. Germline V gives CDR1 LGHNA, CDR2 YNFKEQ. In DNA form, the CDR3 reads TGTGCCAGCAGCCAATCAGGGGAAGGGTACCAAGAGACCCAGTACTTC. This encodes CASSQSGEGYQETQYF.

The chain couples TRBV6-5 to TRBJ2-7; 9 nucleotides align to TRBD2. The CDR3 runs 14 residues. V trimming: 6 bases; J trimming: 2 bases; junction bases outside the gene matches: 5. The germline V gene encodes CDR1 MNHEY and CDR2 SVGAGI. CDR3 protein: CASRTPSGAYEQYF. Written as DNA, the CDR3 is TGTGCCAGCAGGACCCCTAGCGGGGCCTACGAGCAGTACTTC.